A single sample gave rise to the 31 T cell receptor beta chains below, sequenced in a study of T cells in Graves' hyperthyroidism and ophthalmopathy. RNA transcripts were the template for amplifying TCR beta CDR3 regions. In the first-round RT-PCR of the TCR CDR3, the HTBI primer set was used. TCRdb reanalysed the multiplex PCR reads using MiXCR and keeps one entry per CDR3 protein. The sample contains under 650,000 distinct CDR3 sequences, about a sixth of which appear only once. Material: blood. The receptors come from a woman aged 25 to 39 with Graves' hyperthyroidism.

This clonotype was detected ten times or more. V is TRBV2 and J is TRBJ2-3; D is perhaps TRBD2 (5 bases). V lost 7 bases and J 2 bases, leaving 10 bases between the germline ends. Germline CDR1 is SNHLY and CDR2 is FYNNEI. The CDR3 covers 13 residues. The CDR3 sequence: CASNRGITDTQYF. The CDR3 bases are TGTGCCAGCAACCGGGGAATCACAGATACGCAGTATTTT.

The chain employs TRBV4-1 and TRBJ2-7; 8 nucleotides line up with TRBD2. The junction had 7 bases not matched to a gene; V was cut back by 0 bases and J by 3 bases. Germline lookup yields CDR1 MGHRA and CDR2 YSYEKL. There are 16 residues in the CDR3. This CDR3 is CASSQDLRAGGYEQYF. CDR3 coding DNA: TGCGCCAGCAGCCAAGATTTGAGGGCGGGAGGCTACGAGCAGTACTTC.

This clonotype has ten or more counts. This sequence joins TRBV10-3 and TRBJ2-7; the D gene is possibly TRBD1 (5 bases). Trimming took off 2 bases at V and 2 bases at J, with 10 bases between the two ends. The CDR3 sequence is 14 residues long. CDR1 ENHRY and CDR2 SYGVKD come from the germline V gene. CDR3 DNA sequence: TGTGCCATCAGTGAGATCCAGGGAACCTACGAGCAGTACTTC. It yields the protein CAISEIQGTYEQYF.

The gene calls are TRBV27 and TRBJ2-5, with D unclear. This CDR3 spans 17 amino acids. V lost 7 bases and J lost 5, with 26 bases in between. Germline CDR1 and CDR2: MNHEY and SMNVEV (reference sequence). CDR3 sequence (DNA): TGTGCCAGCAAGGCTCTCAGAGAGGATATTACGCTGGAGACCCAGTACTTC. Protein: CASKALREDITLETQYF.

This clonotype was picked up many times. The chain is built from TRBV5-1 and TRBJ2-2; D ambiguous. The CDR3 totals 15 residues. Germline loops: CDR1 SGHRS, CDR2 YFSETQ. With 5 bases removed from V and 0 bases from J, the gap between germline ends came to 11 bases. CDR3 loop: CASRQLWTNTGELFF. The CDR3 bases are TGCGCCAGCAGACAGCTCTGGACGAACACCGGGGAGCTGTTTTTT.

This clonotype has a count of ten or more. V usage is TRBV29-1 and J usage is TRBJ2-2; D is unclear. The germline V gene encodes CDR1 SQVTM and CDR2 ANQGSEA. The CDR3 runs to 14 residues. V was trimmed by 4 bases and J by 0 bases, leaving 9 bases between them. CDR3 region: CSVATIANTGELFF. The CDR3 DNA is TGCAGCGTTGCCACAATCGCGAACACCGGGGAGCTGTTTTTT.

This clonotype was recorded a few times. The chain links TRBV7-2 to TRBJ2-2; D is unresolved. V was pared by 2 bases and J by 4 bases, with 5 bases between. This CDR3 is built from 13 residues. Germline loops: CDR1 SGHTA, CDR2 FQGNSA. CDR3 protein: CASSLMATGELFF. The CDR3 region has the DNA TGTGCCAGCAGCTTAATGGCCACCGGGGAGCTGTTTTTT. Supplemented by reference TRBV7-2 and TRBJ2-2, the full variable domain reads GAGVSQSPSNKVTEKGKDVELRCDPISGHTALYWYRQSLGQGLEFLIYFQGNSAPDKSGLPSDRFSAERTGGSVSTLTIQRTQQEDSAVYLCASSLMATGELFFGEGSRLTVL.

This clonotype was picked up a small number of times. The chain joins TRBV12-3 or TRBV12-4 to TRBJ2-7, with D possibly matching TRBD1 (6 bases). This CDR3 comprises 14 residues. V shed 6 bases and J shed 2 bases, with 14 bases lying between them. CDR3 sequence reads: CASSQTTGTYEQYF. The CDR3 DNA is TGTGCCAGCAGCCAGACGACAGGTACCTACGAGCAGTACTTC.

The genes are TRBV9 and TRBJ2-1, with D perhaps TRBD1 (5 bases). V lost 0 bases, J lost 7 bases, and 11 bases lay in between. Germline CDR1 is SGDLS and CDR2 is YYNGEE. The CDR3 contains 14 residues. CDR3 DNA: TGTGCCAGCAGCGTAGTTTCAGGGTGGAATGAGCAGTTCTTC. Encoded protein: CASSVVSGWNEQFF.

This clonotype was detected ten times or more. The chain couples TRBV20-1 to TRBJ2-1; TRBD2 aligns across 15 bases. There are 19 residues in the CDR3. Losses at the gene ends were 5 bases for V and 4 bases for J; bases not matched to a gene: 15. Germline CDR1 DFQATT, CDR2 SNEGSKA (reference sequence). The CDR3 is CSASSSGTSGRRGYNEQFF. The CDR3 nucleotides are TGCAGTGCTTCCTCTTCCGGGACTAGCGGGAGGAGGGGGTACAATGAGCAGTTCTTC.

This chain links TRBV5-4 with TRBJ1-6; 12 bases map to TRBD1. V gave up 3 bases and J gave up 7 bases; unmatched junction bases: 8. Per germline, CDR1 SGHNT and CDR2 YYREEE (reference sequence). This CDR3 has 17 amino acids. The CDR3 region has the DNA TGTGCCAGCAGCTCAGGCCCGGGACAGGGGGCCAATTCACCCCTCCACTTT. Translating gives CASSSGPGQGANSPLHF.

The rearrangement joins TRBV5-4 to TRBJ2-2; D gene unclear. The CDR3 loop spans 14 amino acids. Germline V gene lookup returns CDR1 SGHNT and CDR2 YYREEE (reference sequence). Trimming left V 4 bases short and J 7 bases short, with 14 bases between. In nucleotides, the CDR3 is TGTGCCAGCAGCCGAACAAGCAAGATCGGGGAGCTGTTTTTT. It is translated as CASSRTSKIGELFF. The entire variable domain, with the rest obtained from reference TRBV5-4 and TRBJ2-2, is as follows: ETGVTQSPTHLIKTRGQQVTLRCSSQSGHNTVSWYQQALGQGPQFIFQYYREEENGRGNFPPRFSGLQFPNYSSELNVNALELDDSALYLCASSRTSKIGELFFGEGSRLTVL.

This clonotype was seen a few times. The V gene is TRBV20-1, the J gene TRBJ1-3; TRBD1 might be the D (6 bases). Germline V gene data show CDR1 as DFQATT and CDR2 as SNEGSKA (reference sequence). V was shortened by 5 bases and J by 8 bases, with 25 bases between the two germline ends. This CDR3 has 16 residues. The chain's CDR3 is CSARGPHPRDTYTIYF. CDR3 DNA: TGCAGTGCTCGAGGACCACACCCCCGGGACACCTACACCATATATTTT.

The rearrangement links TRBV18 to TRBJ2-5, with D possibly being TRBD1 (5 bases). The germline CDR1 and CDR2 sequences are KGHSH and LQKENI. The length of the CDR3 is 14 residues. V lost 3 bases, J lost 2 bases, and 10 bases lay in between. CDR3 nucleotides: TGTGCCAGCTCACCGGCGACAGTTCAAGAGACCCAGTACTTC. It yields the protein CASSPATVQETQYF.

At least ten counts were recorded for this clonotype. The V call is TRBV5-1, the J call TRBJ2-1; 10 nucleotides agree with TRBD2. The CDR3 spans 15 residues. Germline values: CDR1 SGHRS, CDR2 YFSETQ. The ends lost 6 bases at V and 5 bases at J; junction bases unmatched: 8. CDR3 DNA sequence: TGCGCCAGCATGAGCGCTAGCGGGAGCCACAATGAGCAGTTCTTC. Translated: CASMSASGSHNEQFF.

Many counts were recorded for this clonotype. This chain links TRBV12-3 or TRBV12-4 with TRBJ2-1; D is uncertain. Trimming removed 5 bases at V and 9 bases at J, with 14 bases between. CDR3 length: 13 amino acids. CDR3 nucleotide sequence: TGTGCCAGCAGTCCCCTTCAGCGTGGTGAGCAGTTCTTC. It yields the protein CASSPLQRGEQFF.

The J gene is TRBJ2-7, the V gene TRBV20-1; 14 nucleotides align to TRBD2. Looked up from germline, CDR1 is DFQATT and CDR2 is SNEGSKA (reference sequence). The CDR3 consists of 20 residues. V shed 1 base, J shed 4 bases, and the junction held 18 bases outside the gene matches. The CDR3 reads CSARGSGSTGTSGRLYEQYF. The CDR3 DNA reads TGCAGTGCTAGAGGCAGTGGGTCGACCGGGACTAGCGGGAGATTATACGAGCAGTACTTC.

This clonotype was counted a few times. V and J are TRBV20-1 and TRBJ2-5; 9 bases agree with TRBD2. The germline gives CDR1 DFQATT, CDR2 SNEGSKA (reference sequence). Losses at the gene ends were 3 bases for V and 1 base for J; bases not matched to a gene: 6. The CDR3 runs to 15 residues. The CDR3 here is CSASDGGRVQETQYF. CDR3 DNA: TGCAGTGCTAGTGACGGCGGGAGGGTCCAAGAGACCCAGTACTTC.

This clonotype was recorded at least ten times. The chain links TRBV12-3 or TRBV12-4 to TRBJ2-7; D perhaps matches TRBD1 (5 bases). Trimming stripped 4 bases from V and 6 bases from J, with 7 bases between. The CDR3 consists of 11 residues. The CDR3 DNA sequence: TGTGCCAGCAGTTCAGGGTCCGAGCAGTACTTC. It codes for CASSSGSEQYF.

In the case of this clonotype: A much larger clone differs by one base, so this may be a read error. The chain joins TRBV7-9 to TRBJ1-6; TRBD1 agrees at 7 bases. The CDR3 loop spans 15 amino acids. With V trimmed by 5 bases and J by 7 bases, 8 bases remained unmatched. Germline-derived CDR1 and CDR2 are SEHNR and FQNEAQ (reference sequence). The CDR3 spells CASSRIDRENSPLHF. The CDR3 nucleotides are TGTGCCAGCAGCAGGATTGACAGGGAGAATTCACCCCTCCACTTT.

As regards this clonotype: One end of the junction is discordant with germline, which a read error may explain. The J gene is TRBJ2-5, the V gene TRBV6-1; TRBD2 agrees at 8 bases. This CDR3 contains 15 residues. Germline CDR1 and CDR2: MNHNS and SASEGT. DNA of the CDR3: TGTGCCAGCAGTACCCCGGGGGGGTTGTCGGAGAGCCAGTACTTC. Encoded protein: CASSTPGGLSESQYF.

This clonotype was detected many times. This chain uses TRBV11-2 with TRBJ2-7; 7 nucleotides match TRBD1. The V segment lost 5 bases and the J segment 1 base; nucleotides outside the gene matches: 8. This CDR3 contains 15 residues. From germline, CDR1 is SGHAT and CDR2 FQNNGV. This chain's CDR3 is CASSDTGEYSYEQYF. In DNA form, the CDR3 reads TGTGCCAGCAGCGATACAGGGGAGTATTCCTACGAGCAGTACTTC.

In regard to this clonotype: A much more abundant neighbour one base away suggests this may be a read error. The rearrangement links TRBV12-3 or TRBV12-4 to TRBJ2-7; 9 bases match TRBD1. This CDR3 is built from 13 residues. V lost 6 bases and J lost 3; bases outside the gene matches: 3. This CDR3 is CASRMGQGYEQYF. The CDR3 DNA sequence: TGTGCCAGCAGGATGGGACAGGGCTACGAGCAGTACTTC.

This clonotype was detected only once. A clone one base away is much larger, so this may be a read error. The chain links TRBV27 to TRBJ2-2; D is unresolved. This CDR3 has 12 residues. From germline, CDR1 is MNHEY and CDR2 SMNVEV (reference sequence). CDR3: CASGFPGGELFF. Written as DNA, the CDR3 is TGTGCCAGCGGTTTCCCAGGCGGGGAGCTGTTTTTT.

The rearrangement links TRBV7-3 to TRBJ1-3; D gene ambiguous. V dropped 3 bases and J dropped 4 bases, with 7 bases sitting between them. Per germline, CDR1 SGHTA and CDR2 FQGTGA. The CDR3 spans 13 residues. The CDR3 region is CASSFFPGNTIYF. DNA for the CDR3: TGTGCCAGCAGCTTTTTCCCAGGAAACACCATATATTTT.

J is TRBJ1-2 and V is TRBV6-2 or TRBV6-3; D unclear. The V end lost 6 bases, the J end lost 4 bases, and 15 bases lay between the germline ends. Looked up from germline, CDR1 is MNHEY and CDR2 is SVGEGT. The CDR3 runs 14 residues. Written as DNA, the CDR3 is TGTGCCAGCAGACCTTTAGGACCCCCCTATGGCTACACCTTC. This translates into CASRPLGPPYGYTF.

This clonotype was detected many times. The chain is built from TRBV29-1 and TRBJ1-4, with D unresolved. V shed 7 bases and J shed 7 bases, with 10 bases lying between them. Germline CDR1 is SQVTM and CDR2 is ANQGSEA. There are 11 residues in the CDR3. CDR3 in DNA: TGCAGCGCCACAGCCCCTGAAAAACTGTTTTTT. The encoded protein is CSATAPEKLFF.

This chain joins TRBV4-2 and TRBJ2-1, with 12 positions matching TRBD2. V shed 1 base and J 8 bases; nucleotides not matched to a gene: 9. This CDR3 contains 17 residues. CDR1 is LGHNA and CDR2 is YNFKEQ in the germline V gene. CDR3 residues: CASSQALAGGSVYEQFF. The CDR3 DNA sequence: TGTGCCAGCAGCCAAGCACTAGCGGGAGGCAGTGTTTATGAGCAGTTCTTC.

This chain links TRBV19 with TRBJ2-7; tentative D call: TRBD2 (7 bases). Trimming removed 6 bases at V and 4 bases at J, with 19 bases between. The V gene's germline CDR1 is LNHDA and CDR2 SQIVND (reference sequence). There are 15 residues in the CDR3. This chain's CDR3 is CASSFTLGGLYEQYF. In DNA form, the CDR3 reads TGTGCCAGTAGCTTTACTCTCGGGGGGCTGTACGAGCAGTACTTC.

This clonotype was seen many times. The chain combines TRBV28 with TRBJ2-5; D ambiguous. V gave up 5 bases and J gave up 1 base, with 14 bases separating them. The CDR3 runs 15 residues. CDR1 is MDHEN, CDR2 SYDVKM, per germline. CDR3 protein: CASSQGGHFQETQYF. The CDR3 coding sequence is TGTGCCAGCAGTCAAGGTGGGCACTTCCAAGAGACCCAGTACTTC. The full variable domain, in which reference TRBV28 and TRBJ2-5 provide the parts outside the CDR3, is DVKVTQSSRYLVKRTGEKVFLECVQDMDHENMFWYRQDPGLGLRLIYFSYDVKMKEKGDIPEGYSVSREKKERFSLILESASTNQTSMYLCASSQGGHFQETQYFGPGTRLLVL.

V is TRBV15 and J is TRBJ1-4; D is possibly TRBD1 (6 bases). CDR1 LNHNV and CDR2 YYDKDF come from the germline V gene (reference sequence). The V end lost 6 bases, the J end lost 6 bases, and 11 bases lay between the germline ends. The CDR3 consists of 13 residues. CDR3 in amino acids: CATSQRTDEKLFF. The CDR3 coding sequence is TGTGCCACCAGTCAAAGGACAGATGAAAAACTGTTTTTT.